Sequencing of this T cell receptor (beta chain) was carried out in a study of blood T cell repertoires in COVID-19. About the study: Acute-phase and convalescent COVID-19 samples originated in the United States, Italy and Spain. T cells, B-cell-depleted T cells, or PBMCs supplied cDNA or gDNA.

As handled by the study authors: Estimated nucleated cell counts came from reference gene primer amplification. Clones were sequenced by immunoSEQ multiplex PCR, and TCRdb holds only the in-frame ones, with some missing. V, J and clone size derive from that table, while D and trimming were established from the DNA sequence. The data hold about 110,000 clones, with roughly four fifths observed a single time. There are a few counts of this clone. The V and J ends lost 2 bases and 1 base respectively, with 12 bases between them. Germline V gene data show CDR1 as MDHEN and CDR2 as SYDVKM. CDR3 size: 16 residues.

The chain has TRBV28 and TRBJ1-5; perhaps TRBD1 as D (5 bases). Sequenced: peripheral blood. This receptor was obtained from a woman aged 55-70 years with acute or convalescent COVID-19. The CDR3 is CASSLGTEGSNQPQHF. CDR3 DNA sequence: TGTGCCAGCAGTTTAGGGACGGAGGGGAGCAATCAGCCCCAGCATTTT.